Shown below are 25 T cell receptor beta chains from a single sample sequenced in a study of blood T cells in healthy people across ages. Primers used in a second PCR of about 7 to 12 cycles were a sample-barcoded 5' primer and a J-beta primer mix. TCRdb re-called the 5' RACE reads with MiXCR, one entry per CDR3 protein. The data contain roughly 1,100,000 distinct CDR3 sequences, roughly 24% of them singletons. These data were also reused for a study on T cells of mothers and their children.

Sequenced input: blood. These receptors were collected from a girl aged 2 to 10 in good health.

The rearrangement uses TRBV5-5 and TRBJ2-5; D not resolved. Per germline, CDR1 SGHKS and CDR2 YYEKEE (reference sequence). The CDR3 sequence is 16 residues long. V was pared by 0 bases and J by 1 base, with 13 bases between. This CDR3 is CASSLAFGRIQETQYF. The CDR3 DNA reads as TGTGCCAGCAGCTTGGCCTTTGGGCGGATCCAAGAGACCCAGTACTTC.

The genes are TRBV12-3 or TRBV12-4 and TRBJ2-4; 8 bases line up with TRBD1. The CDR3 sequence is 15 residues long. V lost 6 bases to trimming and J lost 3 bases; unmatched junction nucleotides: 7. The chain's CDR3 is CASSLRDRSKNIQYF. The CDR3 DNA reads as TGTGCCAGCAGCCTCCGGGACAGGAGCAAAAACATTCAGTACTTC.

In its sample, this clonotype was seen a few times. At one end, the junction sequence differs from germline, possibly due to a read error. The chain joins TRBV28 to TRBJ2-5; 12 bases are shared with TRBD2. The length of the CDR3 is 16 residues. Germline V gene sequence: CDR1 MDHEN, CDR2 SYDVKM. Written as DNA, the CDR3 is TGTGCCAGCAGCCAAACAACGACTAGCGGGAGTGAGACCCTGTACTTC. The encoded protein is CASSQTTTSGSETLYF.

The CDR3 is CASSQQTPTNEKLFF. The DNA of the CDR3 is TGCGCCAGCAGCCAACAGACCCCAACTAATGAAAAACTGTTTTTT. V usage is TRBV4-3 and J usage is TRBJ1-4, with D unresolved. Deletions cut 2 bases from V and 0 bases from J, with 7 bases between. This CDR3 comprises 15 residues. Germline CDR1 reads LGHNA; CDR2 reads YSLEER.

There are a few counts of this clonotype. This chain uses TRBV10-3 with TRBJ2-5; D is possibly TRBD2 (5 bases). CDR1 is ENHRY and CDR2 is SYGVKD in the germline V gene. CDR3 size: 12 residues. Between the trimmed V and J ends, which lost 3 bases and 11 bases, there was a span of 13 bases. The CDR3 bases are TGTGCCATCAGTGAACCAGCGGATGAGCAGTACTTC. Amino acid sequence: CAISEPADEQYF.

The chain carries TRBV6-2 or TRBV6-3 and TRBJ1-2; D remains ambiguous. Trimming pared 7 bases from V and 4 bases from J, leaving 7 bases between. The CDR3 is 11 amino acids. Per the germline V gene, CDR1 is MNHEY and CDR2 is SVGEGT. For the CDR3, the DNA is TGTGCCAGCAACGTTGGCTATGGCTACACCTTC. Translation: CASNVGYGYTF.

The chain combines TRBV24-1 with TRBJ2-3, with D possibly TRBD1 on 5 matching bases. The germline V gene has CDR1 KGHDR and CDR2 SFDVKD. The CDR3 consists of 15 residues. With 4 bases removed from V and 3 bases from J, the gap between germline ends came to 13 bases. The CDR3 bases are TGTGCCACCAGTGACCCCAGGGAATTAACAGATACGCAGTATTTT. Its translation is CATSDPRELTDTQYF.

To note about this clonotype: In this CDR3 the conserved last residue, phenylalanine or tryptophan, is missing, so a read error is likely. The chain links TRBV4-2 to TRBJ2-2, with a possible D match to TRBD2 (5 bases). V was trimmed by 0 bases and J by 6 bases, leaving 5 bases between them. This CDR3 has 13 residues. Germline CDR1 LGHNA, CDR2 YNFKEQ. The CDR3 is CASSQEEAGELFL. CDR3 DNA: TGTGCCAGCAGCCAAGAGGAGGCCGGGGAGCTGTTTCTT.

This clonotype was observed a few times. The genes are TRBV6-6 and TRBJ1-2; 11 bases map to TRBD1. The CDR3 has 16 residues. Per the germline V gene, CDR1 is MNHNY and CDR2 is SVGAGI (reference sequence). With 2 bases clipped from V and 6 bases from J, the junction kept 8 bases outside the gene matches. The CDR3 here is CASSYDDGTGGNGYTF. In DNA form, the CDR3 reads TGTGCCAGCAGTTACGACGATGGGACAGGGGGAAATGGCTACACCTTC.

This clonotype has a count of ten or more. The chain joins TRBV7-9 to TRBJ1-1; maybe TRBD1 (5 bases). Looked up from germline, CDR1 is SEHNR and CDR2 is FQNEAQ (reference sequence). The V end was cut by 10 bases, the J end by 3 bases, with 15 bases between. The CDR3 loop spans 13 amino acids. The CDR3 reads CAIQGAPDTEAFF. CDR3 DNA sequence: TGTGCCATCCAAGGGGCGCCCGACACTGAAGCTTTCTTT. Drawing the rest from reference TRBV7-9 and TRBJ1-1, the complete variable domain is DTGVSQNPRHKITKRGQNVTFRCDPISEHNRLYWYRQTLGQGPEFLTYFQNEAQLEKSRLLSDRFSAERPKGSFSTLEIQRTEQGDSAMYLCAIQGAPDTEAFFGQGTRLTVV.

The gene calls are TRBV28 and TRBJ2-7, with D perhaps matching TRBD1 (6 bases). Germline-derived CDR1 and CDR2 are MDHEN and SYDVKM. Between the trimmed V and J ends, which lost 7 bases and 0 bases, there was a span of 16 bases. The CDR3 sequence is 15 residues long. The CDR3 DNA sequence: TGTGCCAGCACCTTGGGGAGACAGGACTCCTACGAGCAGTACTTC. This sequence encodes CASTLGRQDSYEQYF.

This clonotype was seen only a few times. This chain links TRBV20-1 with TRBJ1-2; D is unclear. This CDR3 spans 15 amino acids. Trimming removed 1 base at V and 4 bases at J, with 16 bases between. Germline CDR1 and CDR2: DFQATT and SNEGSKA (reference sequence). The CDR3 bases are TGCAGTGCTAGAGGGGAATGGACCGCAAGCTATGGCTACACCTTC. It encodes CSARGEWTASYGYTF.

The chain joins TRBV7-2 to TRBJ2-2; D uncertain. The length of the CDR3 is 13 residues. Germline loops: CDR1 SGHTA, CDR2 FQGNSA. The V and J ends lost 5 bases and 5 bases respectively, with 9 bases between them. CDR3 sequence reads: CASSPGQTGELFF. CDR3 in DNA: TGTGCCAGCAGCCCCGGGCAAACCGGGGAGCTGTTTTTT.

This clonotype was seen just once. The DNA for the CDR3 is TGTGCCAGCTCTGACGGGGCCGTCGCTGAAGCTTTCTTT. Residues: CASSDGAVAEAFF. The chain has TRBV6-6 and TRBJ1-1, with D perhaps matching TRBD1 (5 bases). CDR1 and CDR2 (germline): MNHNY, SVGAGI (reference sequence). This CDR3 is 13 amino acids long. V gave up 8 bases and J gave up 6 bases, with 16 bases separating them.

CDR3 sequence (DNA): TGCAGTGCTAGGTCCCTAGCGGGAGGCAATGAGCAGTTCTTC. This codes for CSARSLAGGNEQFF. V usage is TRBV20-1 and J usage is TRBJ2-5; TRBD2 matches at 11 bases. The DNA end is more similar to TRBJ2-1, so the J call may be wrong. CDR1 is DFQATT, CDR2 SNEGSKA, per germline (reference sequence). CDR3 size: 14 residues.

This clonotype was observed a handful of times. J is TRBJ2-7 and V is TRBV4-3; D gene ambiguous. The assigned J gene may be wrong: the sequence end matches TRBJ2-5 better. Looked up from germline, CDR1 is LGHNA and CDR2 is YSLEER. The CDR3 covers 15 residues. CDR3 nucleotide sequence: TGCGCCAGCAGCCAAGATAGTGGCCTCGGGGAGACCCAGTACTTC. Protein product: CASSQDSGLGETQYF.

The rearrangement uses TRBV20-1 and TRBJ2-3; a possible D gene is TRBD2 (6 bases). CDR3 length equals 15 residues. Germline V gives CDR1 DFQATT, CDR2 SNEGSKA (reference sequence). V was pared by 6 bases and J by 2 bases, with 18 bases between. The DNA for the CDR3 is TGCAGTGCCTTCTCCCCGCGGGAAGACACAGATACGCAGTATTTT. Residues: CSAFSPREDTDTQYF.

This clonotype was detected a few times. Sequence at one end of the junction differs from germline and may be a read error. The chain employs TRBV7-2 and TRBJ2-2; 7 positions agree with TRBD1. The germline V gene encodes CDR1 SGHTA and CDR2 FQGNSA. The CDR3 consists of 15 residues. CDR3 sequence reads: CASSLEGADTGELFF. The CDR3 DNA sequence: TGTGCCAGCAGTTTAGAGGGGGCGGACACCGGGGAGCTGTTTTTT.

This clonotype was counted many times. DNA for the CDR3: TGCAGTGCTAGAGATATGGGACAGGGCTTAACCGGGGAGCTGTTTTTT. Translating it yields CSARDMGQGLTGELFF. This chain links TRBV20-1 with TRBJ2-2, with 9 bases fitting TRBD1. CDR3 size: 16 residues. J was trimmed by 5 bases and V by 0 bases; bases with no gene match: 7. Germline lookup yields CDR1 DFQATT and CDR2 SNEGSKA (reference sequence).

The gene calls are TRBV7-9 and TRBJ2-5; 12 bases fit TRBD1. Germline V gives CDR1 SEHNR, CDR2 FQNEAQ (reference sequence). Germline trimming cut 3 bases from V and 11 bases from J; bases unmatched to any gene: 10. CDR3 length: 15 amino acids. The CDR3 sequence is CASSFTGTGGGEQYF. For the CDR3, the DNA is TGTGCCAGCAGCTTTACCGGGACAGGGGGCGGGGAGCAGTACTTC.

The J gene is TRBJ2-3, the V gene TRBV5-1, with 9 positions matching TRBD2. Germline CDR1 SGHRS, CDR2 YFSETQ. The length of the CDR3 is 15 residues. J gave up 5 bases and V 4 bases, and 8 bases lay outside the gene matches. CDR3: CASSALAGQGDTQYF. Written as DNA, the CDR3 is TGCGCCAGCAGCGCTCTAGCGGGGCAGGGAGATACGCAGTATTTT.

The CDR3 is CASSLANGGFRYEQYF. As DNA, the CDR3 is TGTGCCAGCAGCTTAGCGAACGGGGGGTTCCGCTACGAGCAGTACTTC. The chain links TRBV7-9 to TRBJ2-7; 7 bases agree with TRBD2. Germline CDR1 is SEHNR and CDR2 is FQNEAQ (reference sequence). V shed 0 bases and J 3 bases; nucleotides not matched to a gene: 8. CDR3 size: 16 residues.

The V gene is TRBV9, the J gene TRBJ2-5; 7 nucleotides line up with TRBD2. The germline V gene encodes CDR1 SGDLS and CDR2 YYNGEE. The junction had 3 bases not matched to a gene; V was cut back by 0 bases and J by 1 base. CDR3 length equals 15 residues. The CDR3 loop reads CASSVAPGGQETQYF. The CDR3 nucleotides read TGTGCCAGCAGCGTAGCCCCGGGGGGCCAAGAGACCCAGTACTTC.

The CDR3 is CASSQRDLSYEQYF. Here the CDR3 DNA reads TGTGCCAGCAGCCAGAGGGACCTTTCCTACGAGCAGTACTTC. The rearrangement joins TRBV7-9 to TRBJ2-5; the D gene could be TRBD1 or TRBD2 (5 bases each). The DNA end is a closer match to TRBJ2-7, so the J assignment may be wrong. CDR1 is SEHNR, CDR2 FQNEAQ, per germline (reference sequence). CDR3 size: 14 residues.

This clonotype was counted between two and nine times. The chain has TRBV5-1 and TRBJ2-3, with no clear D. The CDR3 consists of 12 residues. Trimming shortened V by 2 bases and J by 4 bases, and 5 bases separated the two germline ends. CDR1 is SGHRS and CDR2 is YFSETQ in the germline V gene. The CDR3 bases are TGCGCCAGCAGCTTCAACTCAGATACGCAGTATTTT. Residues: CASSFNSDTQYF.